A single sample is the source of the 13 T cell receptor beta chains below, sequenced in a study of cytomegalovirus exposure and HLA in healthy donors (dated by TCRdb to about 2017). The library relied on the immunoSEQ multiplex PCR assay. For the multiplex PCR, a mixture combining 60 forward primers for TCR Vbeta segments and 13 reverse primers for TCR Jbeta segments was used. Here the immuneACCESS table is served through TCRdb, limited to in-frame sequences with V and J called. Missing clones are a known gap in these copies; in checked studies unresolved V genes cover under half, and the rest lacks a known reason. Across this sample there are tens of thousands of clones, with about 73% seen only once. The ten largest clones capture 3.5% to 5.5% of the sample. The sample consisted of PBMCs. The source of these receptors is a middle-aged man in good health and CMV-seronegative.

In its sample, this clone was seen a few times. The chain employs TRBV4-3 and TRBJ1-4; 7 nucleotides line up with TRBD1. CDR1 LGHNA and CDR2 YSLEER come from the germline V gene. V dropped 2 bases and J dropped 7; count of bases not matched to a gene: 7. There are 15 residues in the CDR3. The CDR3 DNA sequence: TGCGCCAGCAGCCAATTAGGTTCAGGGGGTGAAAAACTGTTTTTT. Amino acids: CASSQLGSGGEKLFF.

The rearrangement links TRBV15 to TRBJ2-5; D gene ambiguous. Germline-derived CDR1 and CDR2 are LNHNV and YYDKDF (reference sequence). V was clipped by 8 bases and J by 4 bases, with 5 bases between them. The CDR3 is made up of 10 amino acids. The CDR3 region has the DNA TGTGCCACCGGGCCAGAGACCCAGTACTTC. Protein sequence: CATGPETQYF.

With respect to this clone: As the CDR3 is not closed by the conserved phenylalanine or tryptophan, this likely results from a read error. CDR3 sequence (DNA): TGTGCCAGCAGCTTGTCACAGGGGGACGGCTACACCCTC. It is translated as CASSLSQGDGYTL. The chain links TRBV7-9 to TRBJ1-2, with 8 bases matching TRBD1. V shed 3 bases and J 8 bases; nucleotides not matched to a gene: 5. From germline, CDR1 is SEHNR and CDR2 FQNEAQ (reference sequence). The CDR3 runs 13 residues.

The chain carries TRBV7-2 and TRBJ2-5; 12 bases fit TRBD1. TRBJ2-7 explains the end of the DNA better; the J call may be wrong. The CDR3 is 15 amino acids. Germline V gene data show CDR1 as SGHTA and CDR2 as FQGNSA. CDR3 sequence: CASSLEGTGGREQYF. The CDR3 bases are TGTGCCAGCAGCTTAGAAGGGACAGGGGGCCGCGAGCAGTACTTC.

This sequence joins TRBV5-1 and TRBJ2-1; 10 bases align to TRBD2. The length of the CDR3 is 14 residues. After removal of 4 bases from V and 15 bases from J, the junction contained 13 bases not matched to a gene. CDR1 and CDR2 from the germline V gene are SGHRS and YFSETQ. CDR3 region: CASSRAPQREGRFF. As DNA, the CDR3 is TGCGCCAGCAGCCGGGCTCCACAGCGGGAGGGCCGGTTCTTC. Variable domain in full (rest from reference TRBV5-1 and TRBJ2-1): KAGVTQTPRYLIKTRGQQVTLSCSPISGHRSVSWYQQTPGQGLQFLFEYFSETQRNKGNFPGRFSGRQFSNSRSEMNVSTLELGDSALYLCASSRAPQREGRFFGPGTRLTVL.

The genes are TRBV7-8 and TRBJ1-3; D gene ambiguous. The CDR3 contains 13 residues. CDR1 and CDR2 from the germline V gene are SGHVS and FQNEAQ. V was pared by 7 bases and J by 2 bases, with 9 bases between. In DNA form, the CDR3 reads TGTGCCAGCACCCTCCTCGCTGGAAACACCATATATTTT. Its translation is CASTLLAGNTIYF.

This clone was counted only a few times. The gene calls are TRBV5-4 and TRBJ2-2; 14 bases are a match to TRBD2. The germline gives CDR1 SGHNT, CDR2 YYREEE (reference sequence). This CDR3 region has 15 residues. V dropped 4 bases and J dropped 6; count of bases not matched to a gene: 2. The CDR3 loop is CASSPGLAGAGELFF. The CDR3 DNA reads TGTGCCAGCAGCCCGGGACTAGCGGGAGCCGGGGAGCTGTTTTTT.

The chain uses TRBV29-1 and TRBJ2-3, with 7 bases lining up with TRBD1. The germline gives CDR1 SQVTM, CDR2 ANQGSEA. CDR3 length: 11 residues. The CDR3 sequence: CVGGSTDTQYF. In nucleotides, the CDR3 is TGCGTAGGGGGCTCCACAGATACGCAGTATTTT.

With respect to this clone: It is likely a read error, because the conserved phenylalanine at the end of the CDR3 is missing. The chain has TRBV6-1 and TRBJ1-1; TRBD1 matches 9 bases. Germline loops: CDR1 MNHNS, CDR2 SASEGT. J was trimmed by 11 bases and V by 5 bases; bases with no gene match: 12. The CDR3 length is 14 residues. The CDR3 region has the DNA TGTGCCAGCAGTCCGGGACAGGGAGGATCGTTTGCTTTCCTT. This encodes CASSPGQGGSFAFL.

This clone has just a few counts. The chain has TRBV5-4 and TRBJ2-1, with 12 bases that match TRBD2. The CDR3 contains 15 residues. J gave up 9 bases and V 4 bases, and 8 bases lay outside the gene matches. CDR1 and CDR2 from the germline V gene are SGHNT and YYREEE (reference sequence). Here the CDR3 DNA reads TGTGCCAGCAGCCTCGGGACTAGCGGGCTCGGTGAGCAGTTCTTC. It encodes CASSLGTSGLGEQFF.

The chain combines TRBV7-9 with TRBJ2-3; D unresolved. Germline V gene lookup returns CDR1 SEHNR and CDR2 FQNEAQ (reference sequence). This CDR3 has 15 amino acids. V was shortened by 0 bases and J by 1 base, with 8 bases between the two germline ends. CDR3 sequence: CASSLAASGTDTQYF. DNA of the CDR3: TGTGCCAGCAGCTTAGCGGCCTCTGGCACAGATACGCAGTATTTT.

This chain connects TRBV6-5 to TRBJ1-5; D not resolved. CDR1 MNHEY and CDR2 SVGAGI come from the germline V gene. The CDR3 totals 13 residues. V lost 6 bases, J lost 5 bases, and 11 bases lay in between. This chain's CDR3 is CASRFTVDQPQHF. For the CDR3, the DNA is TGTGCCAGCAGGTTTACAGTGGATCAGCCCCAGCATTTT.

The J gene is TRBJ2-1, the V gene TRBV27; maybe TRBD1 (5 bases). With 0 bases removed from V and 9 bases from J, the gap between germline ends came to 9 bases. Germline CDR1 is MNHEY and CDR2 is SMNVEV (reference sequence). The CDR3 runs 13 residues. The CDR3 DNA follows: TGTGCCAGCAGTTTATCGTCTACAGGTGAGCAGTTCTTC. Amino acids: CASSLSSTGEQFF.